This TCR beta chain was found in a study of blood T cell repertoires in COVID-19. Study at large: Sample material is recorded as cDNA or gDNA derived from T cells, B-cell-depleted T cells, or PBMCs.

Per germline, CDR1 MNHNY and CDR2 SVGAGI (reference sequence). The germline V and J ends were trimmed by 5 bases and 0 bases, with 20 bases remaining between them. The CDR3 has 17 residues. Original analysis: Estimated nucleated cell counts came from reference gene primer amplification. Here immunoSEQ multiplex PCR was the method, and the copy in TCRdb shows in-frame clones only, minus some. The V and J calls and clone size were taken over from that table, and D and trimming were inferred from the DNA. Counted here are some 42,000 clones, about 77% occurring once; the ten biggest clones make up under 30%.

This chain joins TRBV6-6 and TRBJ2-7, with a tentative D call TRBD1 (6 bases). The TCR originated in a woman aged 70-85 years with acute or convalescent COVID-19. The sequenced material came from peripheral blood. The CDR3 DNA reads TGTGCCAGCAGTCTACAATTCCGGACAGTAACCTCCTACGAGCAGTACTTC. This translates into CASSLQFRTVTSYEQYF.